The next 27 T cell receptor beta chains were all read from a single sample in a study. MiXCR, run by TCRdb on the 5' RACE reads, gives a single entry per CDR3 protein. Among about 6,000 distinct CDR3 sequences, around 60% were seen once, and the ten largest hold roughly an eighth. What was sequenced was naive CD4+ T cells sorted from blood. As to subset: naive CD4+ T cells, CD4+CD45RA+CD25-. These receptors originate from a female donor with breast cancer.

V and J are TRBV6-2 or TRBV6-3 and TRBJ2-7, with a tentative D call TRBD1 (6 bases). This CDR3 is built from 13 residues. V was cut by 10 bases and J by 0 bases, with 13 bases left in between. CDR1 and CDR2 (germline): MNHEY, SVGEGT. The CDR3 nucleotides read TGTGCCATCAGGGGACGGAGCTCCTACGAGCAGTACGTC. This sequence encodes CAIRGRSSYEQYV.

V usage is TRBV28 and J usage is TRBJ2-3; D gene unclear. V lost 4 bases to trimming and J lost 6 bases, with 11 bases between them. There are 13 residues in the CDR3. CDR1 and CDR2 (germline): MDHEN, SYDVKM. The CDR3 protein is CASSSGPIDTQYF. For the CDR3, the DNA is TGTGCCAGCAGTTCGGGCCCAATCGATACGCAGTATTTT.

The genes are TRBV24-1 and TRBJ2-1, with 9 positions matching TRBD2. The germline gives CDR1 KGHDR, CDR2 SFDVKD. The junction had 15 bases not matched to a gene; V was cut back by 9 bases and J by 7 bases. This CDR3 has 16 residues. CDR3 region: CATGTSLPQSVNEQFF. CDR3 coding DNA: TGTGCCACCGGGACTAGCTTGCCCCAATCGGTGAATGAGCAGTTCTTC.

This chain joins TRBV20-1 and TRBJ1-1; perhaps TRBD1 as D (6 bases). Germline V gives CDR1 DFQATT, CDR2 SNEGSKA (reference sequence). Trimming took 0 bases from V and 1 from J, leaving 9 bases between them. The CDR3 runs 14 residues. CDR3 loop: CSAREGHSNTEAFF. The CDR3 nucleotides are TGCAGTGCTAGAGAGGGACACTCGAACACTGAAGCTTTCTTT.

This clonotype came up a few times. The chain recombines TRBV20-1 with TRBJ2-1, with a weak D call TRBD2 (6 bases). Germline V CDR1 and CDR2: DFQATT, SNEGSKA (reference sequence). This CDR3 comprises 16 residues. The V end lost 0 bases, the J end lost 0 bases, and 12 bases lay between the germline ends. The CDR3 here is CSARDPGSGSYNEQFF. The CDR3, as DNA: TGCAGTGCTAGAGATCCAGGTAGCGGCTCCTACAATGAGCAGTTCTTC.

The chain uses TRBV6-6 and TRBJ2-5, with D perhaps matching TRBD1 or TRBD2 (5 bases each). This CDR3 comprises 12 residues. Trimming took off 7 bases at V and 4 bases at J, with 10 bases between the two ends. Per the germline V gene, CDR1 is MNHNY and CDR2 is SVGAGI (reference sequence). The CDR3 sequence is CASKGAGETQYF. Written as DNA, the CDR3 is TGTGCCAGCAAAGGGGCGGGAGAGACCCAGTACTTC.

DNA of the CDR3: TGCAGTGCTAGATATGTGACAGGGGGCGCCGGCTACACCTTC. It codes for CSARYVTGGAGYTF. The chain is built from TRBV20-1 and TRBJ1-2; TRBD1 agrees at 10 bases. The CDR3 covers 14 residues. Germline trimming cut 2 bases from V and 8 bases from J; bases unmatched to any gene: 8. CDR1 and CDR2 from the germline V gene are DFQATT and SNEGSKA (reference sequence).

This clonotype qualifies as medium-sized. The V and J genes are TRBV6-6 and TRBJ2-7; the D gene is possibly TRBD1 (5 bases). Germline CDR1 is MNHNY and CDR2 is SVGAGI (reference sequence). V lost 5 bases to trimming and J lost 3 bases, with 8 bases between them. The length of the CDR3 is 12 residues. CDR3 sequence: CASSGAYYEQYF. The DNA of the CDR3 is TGTGCCAGCAGTGGGGCGTACTACGAGCAGTACTTC.

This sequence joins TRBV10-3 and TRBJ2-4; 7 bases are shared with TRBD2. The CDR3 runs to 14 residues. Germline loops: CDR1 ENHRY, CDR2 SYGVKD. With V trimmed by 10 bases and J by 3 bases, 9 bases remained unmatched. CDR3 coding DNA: TGTGCCAGCAGCCTAGCGGACCTCAAAAACATTCAGTACTTC. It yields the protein CASSLADLKNIQYF.

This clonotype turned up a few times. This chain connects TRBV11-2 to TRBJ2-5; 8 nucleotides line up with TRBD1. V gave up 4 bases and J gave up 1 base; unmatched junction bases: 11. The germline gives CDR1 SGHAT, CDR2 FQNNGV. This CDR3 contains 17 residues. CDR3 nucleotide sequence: TGTGCCAGCAGCTACCCGACAGGGGCCTATCTCCAAGAGACCCAGTACTTC. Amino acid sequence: CASSYPTGAYLQETQYF.

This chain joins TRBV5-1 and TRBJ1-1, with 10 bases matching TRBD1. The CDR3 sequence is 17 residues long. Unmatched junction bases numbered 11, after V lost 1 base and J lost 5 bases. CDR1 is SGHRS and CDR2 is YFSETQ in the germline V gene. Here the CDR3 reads CASSLWGTGVSGTEAFF. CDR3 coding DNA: TGCGCCAGCAGCTTGTGGGGGACAGGGGTTTCGGGGACTGAAGCTTTCTTT.

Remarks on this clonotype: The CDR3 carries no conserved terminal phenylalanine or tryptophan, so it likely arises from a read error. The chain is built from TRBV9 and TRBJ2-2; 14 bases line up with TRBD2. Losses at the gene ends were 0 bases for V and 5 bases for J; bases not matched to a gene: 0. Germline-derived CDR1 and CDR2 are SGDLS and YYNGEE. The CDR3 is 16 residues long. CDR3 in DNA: TGTGCCAGCAGCGTAGGACTAGCGGGAGGGACCGGGGAGCTGTTTCTT. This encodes CASSVGLAGGTGELFL.

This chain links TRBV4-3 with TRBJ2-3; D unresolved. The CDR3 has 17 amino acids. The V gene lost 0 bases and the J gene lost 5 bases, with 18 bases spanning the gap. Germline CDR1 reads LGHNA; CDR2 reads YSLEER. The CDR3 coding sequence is TGCGCCAGCAGCCAAGATCATCGGACCCCTTACGGAGATACGCAGTATTTT. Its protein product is CASSQDHRTPYGDTQYF.

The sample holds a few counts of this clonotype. DNA of the CDR3: TGTGCCAGCAGTTTTCCGGACAGCCAAGAGACCCAGTACTTC. Residues: CASSFPDSQETQYF. The chain recombines TRBV12-3 or TRBV12-4 with TRBJ2-5; D possibly corresponds to TRBD1 (6 bases). The CDR3 has 14 residues. Trimming took 3 bases from V and 1 from J, leaving 9 bases between them.

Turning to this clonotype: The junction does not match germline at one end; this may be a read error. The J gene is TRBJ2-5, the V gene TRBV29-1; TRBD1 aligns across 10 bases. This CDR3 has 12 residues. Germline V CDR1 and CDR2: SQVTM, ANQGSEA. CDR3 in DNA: TGCAGCGTAGGGACAGGGGAAGAGTCCCAGTACTTC. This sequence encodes CSVGTGEESQYF.

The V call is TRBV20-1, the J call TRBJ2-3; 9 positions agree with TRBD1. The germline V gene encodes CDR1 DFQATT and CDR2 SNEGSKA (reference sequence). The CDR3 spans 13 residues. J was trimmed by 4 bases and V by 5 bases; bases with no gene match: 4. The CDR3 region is CSASGTGSDTQYF. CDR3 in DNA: TGCAGTGCTTCCGGGACAGGGTCAGATACGCAGTATTTT.

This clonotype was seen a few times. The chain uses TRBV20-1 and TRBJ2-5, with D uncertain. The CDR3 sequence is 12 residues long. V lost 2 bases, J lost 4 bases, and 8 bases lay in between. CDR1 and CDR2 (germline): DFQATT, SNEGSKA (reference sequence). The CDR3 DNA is TGCAGTGCTAGACCGTCAGGAGAGACCCAGTACTTC. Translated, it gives CSARPSGETQYF.

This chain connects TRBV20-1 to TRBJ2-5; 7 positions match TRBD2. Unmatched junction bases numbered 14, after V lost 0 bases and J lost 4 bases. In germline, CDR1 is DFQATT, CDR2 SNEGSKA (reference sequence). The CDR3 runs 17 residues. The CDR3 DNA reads TGCAGTGCTAGAGATTTGGCGCGGGAGATGTTCTCAGAGACCCAGTACTTC. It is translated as CSARDLAREMFSETQYF.

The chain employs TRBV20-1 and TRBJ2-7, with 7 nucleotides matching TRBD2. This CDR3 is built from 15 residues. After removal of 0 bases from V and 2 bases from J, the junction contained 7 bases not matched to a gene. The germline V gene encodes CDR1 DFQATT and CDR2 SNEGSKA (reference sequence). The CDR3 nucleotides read TGCAGTGCTAGAGATTCGGCTAGCGGTACCTACGAGCAGTACTTC. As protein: CSARDSASGTYEQYF.

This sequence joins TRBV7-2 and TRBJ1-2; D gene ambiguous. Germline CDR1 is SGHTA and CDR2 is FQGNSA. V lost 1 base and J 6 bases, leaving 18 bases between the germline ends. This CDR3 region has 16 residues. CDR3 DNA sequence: TGTGCCAGCAGCTTAGTTGTCCAGCGGGGATCAGATGGCTACACCTTC. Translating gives CASSLVVQRGSDGYTF.

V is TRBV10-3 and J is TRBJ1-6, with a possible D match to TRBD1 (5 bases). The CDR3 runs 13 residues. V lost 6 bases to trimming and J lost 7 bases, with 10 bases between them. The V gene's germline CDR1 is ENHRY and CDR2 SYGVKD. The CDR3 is CAISGAGNSPLHF. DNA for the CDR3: TGTGCCATCAGCGGGGCCGGGAATTCACCCCTCCACTTT.

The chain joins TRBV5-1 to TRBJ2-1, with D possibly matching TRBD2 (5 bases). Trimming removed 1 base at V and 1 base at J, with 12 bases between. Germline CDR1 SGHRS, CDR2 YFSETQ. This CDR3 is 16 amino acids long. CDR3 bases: TGCGCCAGCAGCTTGATGCGGGCTAGGTCCTACAATGAGCAGTTCTTC. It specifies CASSLMRARSYNEQFF.

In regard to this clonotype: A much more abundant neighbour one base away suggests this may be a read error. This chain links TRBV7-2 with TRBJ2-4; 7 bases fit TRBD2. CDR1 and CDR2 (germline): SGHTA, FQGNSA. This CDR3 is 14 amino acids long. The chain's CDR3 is CASSPRLAENTQYF. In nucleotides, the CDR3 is TGTGCCAGCAGCCCCCGGCTAGCGGAAAACACTCAGTACTTC.

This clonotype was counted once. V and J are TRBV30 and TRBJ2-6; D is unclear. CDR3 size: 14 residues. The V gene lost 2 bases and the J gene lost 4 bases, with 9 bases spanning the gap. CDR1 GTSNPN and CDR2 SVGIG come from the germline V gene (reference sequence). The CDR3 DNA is TGTGCCTGGAGTATATCCCCCGGGGCCAACGTCCTGACTTTC. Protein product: CAWSISPGANVLTF.

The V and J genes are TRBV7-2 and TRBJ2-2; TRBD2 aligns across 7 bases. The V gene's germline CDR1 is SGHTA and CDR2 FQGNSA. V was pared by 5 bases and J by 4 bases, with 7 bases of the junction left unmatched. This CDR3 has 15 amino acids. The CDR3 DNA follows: TGTGCCAGCAGCCAACGACTAGCAATCACCGGGGAGCTGTTTTTT. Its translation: CASSQRLAITGELFF.

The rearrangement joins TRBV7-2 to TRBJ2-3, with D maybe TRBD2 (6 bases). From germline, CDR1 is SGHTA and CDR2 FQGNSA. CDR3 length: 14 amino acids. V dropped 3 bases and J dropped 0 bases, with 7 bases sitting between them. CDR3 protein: CASSLRGSTDTQYF. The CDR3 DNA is TGTGCCAGCAGCTTGCGGGGTAGCACAGATACGCAGTATTTT.

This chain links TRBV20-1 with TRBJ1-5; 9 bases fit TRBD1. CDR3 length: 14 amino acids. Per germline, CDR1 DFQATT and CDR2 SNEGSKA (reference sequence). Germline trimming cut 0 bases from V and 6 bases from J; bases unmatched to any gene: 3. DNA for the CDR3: TGCAGTGCTAGAGAGGGACAGGGTACTCAGCCCCAGCATTTT. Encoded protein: CSAREGQGTQPQHF.